One and the same sample provided the 26 T cell receptor beta chains below, sequenced in a study of T cell clonotyping in hematopoietic cell transplantation. Sequencing used immunoSEQ multiplex PCR; TCRdb keeps in-frame clones, though not all of them. The sample carries over 25,000 clones, about 94% recorded once. The sequenced sample was PBMCs, obtained 100 days after allogeneic stem cell transplant. These receptors originate from a female patient aged 50 to 65 who had an allogeneic stem cell transplant from a related donor, so the T cells may come from the graft donor. Some clones in this sample may be carry-over from other donors' samples.

The gene calls are TRBV9 and TRBJ2-7; D may be TRBD2 (7 bases). The V end lost 3 bases, the J end lost 3 bases, and 13 bases lay between the germline ends. The CDR3 runs 14 residues. Germline V CDR1 and CDR2: SGDLS, YYNGEE. CDR3 region: CASSGGGLYYEQYF. For the CDR3, the DNA is TGTGCCAGCAGCGGGGGGGGCCTGTACTACGAGCAGTACTTC.

This chain connects TRBV7-2 to TRBJ1-4; D remains unclear. Trimming took 6 bases from V and 8 from J, leaving 13 bases between them. Germline V gene lookup returns CDR1 SGHTA and CDR2 FQGNSA. The CDR3 covers 13 residues. The chain's CDR3 is CASSLRPREKLFF. The CDR3 DNA is TGTGCCAGCAGTCTCCGCCCACGGGAAAAACTGTTTTTT. Using reference TRBV7-2 and TRBJ1-4 for the parts outside the CDR3, the full variable domain is GAGVSQSPSNKVTEKGKDVELRCDPISGHTALYWYRQSLGQGLEFLIYFQGNSAPDKSGLPSDRFSAERTGGSVSTLTIQRTQQEDSAVYLCASSLRPREKLFFGSGTQLSVL.

This clone has just one count. The J gene is TRBJ2-7, the V gene TRBV5-1; 7 bases map to TRBD1. The CDR3 has 15 amino acids. The V gene's germline CDR1 is SGHRS and CDR2 YFSETQ. V lost 4 bases, J lost 1 base, and 8 bases stayed unmatched. This CDR3 reads CASSLAGDSSYEQYF. CDR3 in DNA: TGCGCCAGCAGCCTGGCCGGGGACAGTTCCTACGAGCAGTACTTC.

CDR3 nucleotides: TGTGCCAGCAGCGTAGATGAGGGGGCGGTCACTGAAGCTTTCTTT. Translated: CASSVDEGAVTEAFF. The chain couples TRBV9 to TRBJ1-1; 7 positions agree with TRBD1. CDR1 and CDR2 from the germline V gene are SGDLS and YYNGEE. V lost 0 bases and J lost 4; bases outside the gene matches: 6. The CDR3 runs to 15 residues.

V and J are TRBV30 and TRBJ1-2, with D tentatively TRBD1 (6 bases). V was pared by 5 bases and J by 0 bases, with 10 bases between. Germline CDR1 is GTSNPN and CDR2 is SVGIG (reference sequence). The CDR3 is 13 residues long. The CDR3 nucleotides read TGTGCCTGGGGAGGGGGAGCTAACTATGGCTACACCTTC. Translating gives CAWGGGANYGYTF.

The chain couples TRBV15 to TRBJ1-4, with D possibly matching TRBD1 (5 bases). The CDR3 length is 15 residues. Germline V gene sequence: CDR1 LNHNV, CDR2 YYDKDF (reference sequence). Trimming pared 0 bases from V and 8 bases from J, leaving 13 bases between. The CDR3 reads CATSRERGAGEKLFF. The CDR3 bases are TGTGCCACCAGCAGAGAACGGGGCGCGGGAGAAAAACTGTTTTTT.

As DNA, the CDR3 is TGTGCCAGCAGCTTGGGACTAGCGGGGCCCTACGAGCAGTACTTC. Translation: CASSLGLAGPYEQYF. This chain uses TRBV5-6 with TRBJ2-7; 11 bases are shared with TRBD2. The germline CDR1 and CDR2 sequences are SGHDT and YYEEEE. With 0 bases clipped from V and 2 bases from J, the junction kept 1 base outside the gene matches. The CDR3 sequence is 15 residues long. The variable domain in full, with the rest retrieved from reference TRBV5-6 and TRBJ2-7, is DAGVTQSPTHLIKTRGQQVTLRCSPKSGHDTVSWYQQALGQGPQFIFQYYEEEERQRGNFPDRFSGHQFPNYSSELNVNALLLGDSALYLCASSLGLAGPYEQYFGPGTRLTVT.

The chain couples TRBV10-1 to TRBJ2-3; D is tentatively TRBD1 or TRBD2 (5 bases each). This CDR3 is 16 amino acids long. Germline V gene lookup returns CDR1 WNHNN and CDR2 SYGVQD (reference sequence). V lost 5 bases and J lost 2, with 17 bases in between. The CDR3 coding sequence is TGCGCCAGCAGTAAGGGGAGACCCGTCCTCACAGATACGCAGTATTTT. It yields the protein CASSKGRPVLTDTQYF.

The rearrangement links TRBV5-1 to TRBJ2-4, with 8 positions matching TRBD1. The germline V gene has CDR1 SGHRS and CDR2 YFSETQ. J was trimmed by 0 bases and V by 4 bases; bases with no gene match: 9. The CDR3 is made up of 17 amino acids. CDR3 residues: CASSVTTGTGAKNIQYF. In DNA form, the CDR3 reads TGCGCCAGCAGCGTAACCACCGGGACAGGAGCCAAAAACATTCAGTACTTC.

The chain is built from TRBV2 and TRBJ2-3; weak D call: TRBD2 (5 bases). Germline V gene lookup returns CDR1 SNHLY and CDR2 FYNNEI. The length of the CDR3 is 14 residues. Trimming pared 6 bases from V and 4 bases from J, leaving 14 bases between. The CDR3 nucleotides read TGTGCCAGCAGGGGCCGGGGAGCCGCAGATACGCAGTATTTT. Translation: CASRGRGAADTQYF.

The gene calls are TRBV5-1 and TRBJ2-1; a possible D gene is TRBD1 (6 bases). CDR1 SGHRS and CDR2 YFSETQ come from the germline V gene. The ends were cut back, 2 bases at V and 5 bases at J, with 11 bases in the middle. The CDR3 has 14 amino acids. Written as DNA, the CDR3 is TGCGCCAGCAGCTTAGGCCAGGGGAACAATGAGCAGTTCTTC. This gives the protein CASSLGQGNNEQFF.

This chain links TRBV9 with TRBJ1-2; 10 nucleotides agree with TRBD1. CDR1 and CDR2 from the germline V gene are SGDLS and YYNGEE. V dropped 3 bases and J dropped 6; count of bases not matched to a gene: 5. The CDR3 spans 14 residues. This CDR3 reads CASSGTGGTNGYTF. In DNA, the CDR3 is TGTGCCAGCAGCGGGACAGGGGGAACAAATGGCTACACCTTC. The full variable domain, its missing parts supplied by reference TRBV9 and TRBJ1-2, is DSGVTQTPKHLITATGQRVTLRCSPRSGDLSVYWYQQSLDQGLQFLIQYYNGEERAKGNILERFSAQQFPDLHSELNLSSLELGDSALYFCASSGTGGTNGYTFGSGTRLTVV.

This chain connects TRBV6-5 to TRBJ2-1; 8 positions agree with TRBD1. CDR3 length: 12 amino acids. Germline V gives CDR1 MNHEY, CDR2 SVGAGI. V trimming: 6 bases; J trimming: 9 bases; junction bases outside the gene matches: 4. CDR3 bases: TGTGCCAGCAGCCACAGGGGGACTGAGCAGTTCTTC. Translating gives CASSHRGTEQFF.

The chain has TRBV9 and TRBJ1-2, with 7 bases fitting TRBD1. Germline V lookup: CDR1 SGDLS, CDR2 YYNGEE. The CDR3 sequence is 15 residues long. After removal of 4 bases from V and 4 bases from J, the junction contained 10 bases not matched to a gene. The CDR3 DNA sequence: TGTGCCAGCAGCCCCCAAAGTGGACAGGTCTATGGCTACACCTTC. This codes for CASSPQSGQVYGYTF.

The J gene is TRBJ2-6, the V gene TRBV7-7, with D possibly matching TRBD2 (5 bases). From germline, CDR1 is SSHAT and CDR2 FNYEAQ (reference sequence). The CDR3 runs 15 residues. V was clipped by 5 bases and J by 4 bases, with 12 bases between them. CDR3 in amino acids: CASSPRGSGANVLTF. For the CDR3, the DNA is TGTGCCAGCAGCCCCCGGGGATCGGGGGCCAACGTCCTGACTTTC.

The chain couples TRBV19 to TRBJ2-7; D unclear. Trimming shortened V by 2 bases and J by 0 bases, and 20 bases separated the two germline ends. From germline, CDR1 is LNHDA and CDR2 SQIVND (reference sequence). This CDR3 is built from 18 residues. The CDR3 DNA is TGTGCCAGTAGTATATCATATCGTAGGGCAGATAGCTCCTACGAGCAGTACTTC. Residues: CASSISYRRADSSYEQYF.

This clone was detected a few times. The J gene is TRBJ1-2, the V gene TRBV10-3; TRBD1 aligns across 9 bases. Germline values: CDR1 ENHRY, CDR2 SYGVKD. V gave up 5 bases and J gave up 8 bases; unmatched junction bases: 9. The length of the CDR3 is 14 residues. The DNA for the CDR3 is TGTGCCATCAGTCTCCGGGACAGGGTAGAGGGCTACACCTTC. It is translated as CAISLRDRVEGYTF.

The chain joins TRBV11-2 to TRBJ2-7; 8 bases fit TRBD2. The CDR3 consists of 13 residues. CDR1 is SGHAT and CDR2 is FQNNGV in the germline V gene. V shed 3 bases, J shed 3 bases, and the junction held 1 base outside the gene matches. CDR3 sequence: CASSLGLGYEQYF. The CDR3 bases are TGTGCCAGCAGCTTGGGACTAGGCTACGAGCAGTACTTC.

The rearrangement joins TRBV29-1 to TRBJ1-1; D not certain. This CDR3 has 10 amino acids. Germline CDR1 SQVTM, CDR2 ANQGSEA. The CDR3 DNA reads as TGCAGTACTGGGAACACTGAAGCTTTCTTT. The encoded protein is CSTGNTEAFF.

The rearrangement links TRBV7-3 to TRBJ2-5, with 12 nucleotides matching TRBD2. CDR1 is SGHTA, CDR2 FQGTGA, per germline. The CDR3 sequence is 16 residues long. V gave up 4 bases and J gave up 4 bases; unmatched junction bases: 7. CDR3 bases: TGTGCCAGCAGCTCTACGGGACTAGCGGGCGGAGAGACCCAGTACTTC. This sequence encodes CASSSTGLAGGETQYF.

V and J are TRBV9 and TRBJ2-1; 10 positions agree with TRBD2. The CDR3 sequence is 13 residues long. V lost 3 bases to trimming and J lost 13 bases; unmatched junction nucleotides: 7. Germline V gene sequence: CDR1 SGDLS, CDR2 YYNGEE. CDR3 loop: CASSATLAGDQFF. For the CDR3, the DNA is TGTGCCAGCAGCGCCACTCTAGCGGGAGATCAGTTCTTC.

The rearrangement uses TRBV27 and TRBJ2-5; 11 nucleotides line up with TRBD1. The CDR3 consists of 14 residues. Germline CDR1 MNHEY, CDR2 SMNVEV (reference sequence). With 2 bases clipped from V and 7 bases from J, the junction kept 3 bases outside the gene matches. The CDR3 DNA sequence: TGTGCCAGCAGTTTAGGGACAGGGGGGGGGACCCAGTACTTC. This codes for CASSLGTGGGTQYF.

This chain joins TRBV19 and TRBJ2-7, with no clear D. The CDR3 loop spans 14 amino acids. Per germline, CDR1 LNHDA and CDR2 SQIVND (reference sequence). The V gene lost 6 bases and the J gene lost 2 bases, with 14 bases spanning the gap. The CDR3 DNA follows: TGTGCCAGTAGAATCCGGGCCGCTGCCTACGAGCAGTACTTC. Residues: CASRIRAAAYEQYF. The variable domain in full, completed from reference TRBV19 and TRBJ2-7, reads DGGITQSPKYLFRKEGQNVTLSCEQNLNHDAMYWYRQDPGQGLRLIYYSQIVNDFQKGDIAEGYSVSREKKESFPLTVTSAQKNPTAFYLCASRIRAAAYEQYFGPGTRLTVT.

The rearrangement uses TRBV11-2 and TRBJ2-5; tentative D call: TRBD2 (6 bases). The CDR3 is made up of 15 amino acids. V was cut by 8 bases and J by 4 bases, with 20 bases left in between. Per the germline V gene, CDR1 is SGHAT and CDR2 is FQNNGV. In DNA form, the CDR3 reads TGTGCCAGCGCCCTCCCCCGCCGGGGGTCAGAGACCCAGTACTTC. Encoded protein: CASALPRRGSETQYF. The whole variable domain, remainder taken from reference TRBV11-2 and TRBJ2-5, is EAGVAQSPRYKIIEKRQSVAFWCNPISGHATLYWYQQILGQGPKLLIQFQNNGVVDDSQLPKDRFSAERLKGVDSTLKIQPAKLEDSAVYLCASALPRRGSETQYFGPGTRLLVL.

The chain carries TRBV10-3 and TRBJ2-3; possible D gene TRBD2, 6 bases. CDR3 size: 15 residues. V shed 10 bases and J shed 2 bases, with 19 bases lying between them. Germline V gives CDR1 ENHRY, CDR2 SYGVKD. CDR3 sequence reads: CATTGLGSYTDTQYF. The DNA of the CDR3 is TGTGCCACCACGGGACTGGGGAGTTACACAGATACGCAGTATTTT.

This clone was recorded only once. One end of the junction fails to match germline, which may point to a read error. The CDR3 region is CASSLDNVGRLVGGSF. As DNA, the CDR3 is TGTGCCAGCAGCTTGGACAACGTGGGACGCCTGGTAGGTGGGAGCTTC. The chain recombines TRBV11-2 with TRBJ1-2, with D possibly TRBD1 on 5 matching bases. There are 16 residues in the CDR3. The germline V gene encodes CDR1 SGHAT and CDR2 FQNNGV.